The clone carrying this T cell receptor (beta chain) was observed a handful of times. A much larger clone is a single base away; this may be a read error. This sample is drawn from a study of breast tumors, draining lymph nodes, adjacent tissues. TCRdb re-called the multiplex PCR reads with MiXCR, one entry per CDR3 protein. The sample contains about 200,000 distinct CDR3 sequences, approximately 33% of which appear only once. Germline CDR1 SGHNT, CDR2 YENEEA. V dropped 4 bases and J dropped 7 bases, with 8 bases sitting between them. The CDR3 runs 11 residues. Samples came from axillary lymph nodes draining the breast cancer.

The receptor comes from a female donor with breast cancer. Some clones in this sample may be carry-over from other donors' samples. Sequencing was performed on axillary lymph node tissue. This chain uses TRBV11-3 with TRBJ2-7; D is undetermined. This CDR3 reads CASSSPGEQYF. DNA of the CDR3: TGTGCCAGCAGCTCCCCTGGGGAGCAGTACTTC.